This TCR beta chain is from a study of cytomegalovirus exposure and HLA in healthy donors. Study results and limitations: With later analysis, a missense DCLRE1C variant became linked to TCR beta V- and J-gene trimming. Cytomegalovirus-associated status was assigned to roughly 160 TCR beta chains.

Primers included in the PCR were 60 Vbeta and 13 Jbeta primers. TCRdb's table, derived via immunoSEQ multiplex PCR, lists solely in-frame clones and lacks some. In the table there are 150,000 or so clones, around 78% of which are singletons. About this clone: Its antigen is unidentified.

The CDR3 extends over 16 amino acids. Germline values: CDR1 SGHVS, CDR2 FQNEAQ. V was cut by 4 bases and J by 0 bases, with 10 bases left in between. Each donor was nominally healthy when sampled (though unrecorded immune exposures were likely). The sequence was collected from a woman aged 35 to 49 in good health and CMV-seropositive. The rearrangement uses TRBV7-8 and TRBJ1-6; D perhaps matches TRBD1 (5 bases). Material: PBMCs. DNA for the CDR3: TGTGCCAGCAGCTCCAGACAGAGCTCCTATAATTCACCCCTCCACTTT. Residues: CASSSRQSSYNSPLHF.